A single sample is the source of the 17 T cell receptor beta chains below, sequenced in a study of blood T cell repertoires in COVID-19. This table comes from immunoSEQ multiplex PCR, and its TCRdb copy is limited to in-frame clones, with some not included. This sample has about 280,000 clones, with 75% to 90% found just once. Sequencing was performed on PBMCs or T cells enriched from blood (not recorded which). The receptors come from a woman aged 25 to 39 with acute COVID-19.

The V gene is TRBV24-1, the J gene TRBJ1-5; 9 bases are a match to TRBD1. Looked up from germline, CDR1 is KGHDR and CDR2 is SFDVKD. CDR3 length: 16 residues. Germline trimming cut 2 bases from V and 7 bases from J; bases unmatched to any gene: 8. In DNA form, the CDR3 reads TGTGCCACCAGTGATTCGCGACAGGGGGTCTACCAGCCCCAGCATTTT. It codes for CATSDSRQGVYQPQHF.

The V call is TRBV12-3 or TRBV12-4, the J call TRBJ1-5; D not resolved. V lost 7 bases to trimming and J lost 6 bases, with 13 bases between them. The CDR3 has 13 residues. As DNA, the CDR3 is TGTGCCAGCACGACTAGGGAGGGTCAGCCCCAGCATTTT. Amino acids: CASTTREGQPQHF.

The chain combines TRBV6-2 or TRBV6-3 with TRBJ2-7; TRBD2 might be the D (6 bases). CDR1 and CDR2 (germline): MNHEY, SVGEGT. The CDR3 spans 15 residues. Trimming removed 0 bases from V and 5 bases from J, with 14 bases in between. The CDR3 is CASSYSPLASDEQYF. The CDR3 bases are TGTGCCAGCAGTTACTCGCCCCTAGCGAGCGACGAGCAGTACTTC.

The chain links TRBV11-3 to TRBJ2-1; TRBD2 agrees at 8 bases. Germline CDR1 SGHNT, CDR2 YENEEA. The J segment lost 6 bases and the V segment lost 5 bases, leaving 12 bases of the junction unmatched. CDR3 size: 16 residues. CDR3: CASSQWRGASGNEQFF. CDR3 nucleotide sequence: TGTGCCAGCAGCCAATGGCGGGGGGCAAGCGGCAATGAGCAGTTCTTC.

The chain links TRBV12-3 or TRBV12-4 to TRBJ1-1; a possible D gene is TRBD1 (6 bases). Trimming cost V 8 bases and J 8 bases, with 12 bases left between them. The CDR3 has 11 amino acids. The DNA of the CDR3 is TGTGCCAGCTGGGGGGGGGCAGAAGCTTTCTTT. Amino acid sequence: CASWGGAEAFF.

The chain combines TRBV11-2 with TRBJ2-6; D uncertain. This CDR3 is 15 amino acids long. Germline V lookup: CDR1 SGHAT, CDR2 FQNNGV. V was shortened by 0 bases and J by 0 bases, with 3 bases between the two germline ends. CDR3 protein: CASSLDSSGANVLTF. The CDR3 DNA sequence: TGTGCCAGCAGCTTAGATAGCTCTGGGGCCAACGTCCTGACTTTC.

The chain joins TRBV11-3 to TRBJ2-1; possibly TRBD1 for D (7 bases). V dropped 0 bases and J dropped 4 bases, with 13 bases sitting between them. Germline V gene data show CDR1 as SGHNT and CDR2 as YENEEA. This CDR3 has 16 amino acids. This chain's CDR3 is CASSLDGQGGYNEQFF. The CDR3 nucleotides read TGTGCCAGCAGCTTAGATGGGCAGGGGGGTTACAATGAGCAGTTCTTC.

The table lists this clone with a few counts. V gene TRBV5-4 combines with J gene TRBJ1-1; possible D gene TRBD1, 6 bases. Between the trimmed V and J ends, which lost 3 bases and 2 bases, there was a span of 14 bases. Germline loops: CDR1 SGHNT, CDR2 YYREEE (reference sequence). The CDR3 totals 15 residues. This CDR3 is CASSSAGVLNTEAFF. CDR3 sequence (DNA): TGTGCCAGCAGCTCTGCAGGGGTCTTAAACACTGAAGCTTTCTTT.

The chain links TRBV9 to TRBJ1-1; 9 nucleotides line up with TRBD1. Germline CDR1 is SGDLS and CDR2 is YYNGEE. V lost 0 bases, J lost 5 bases, and 11 bases stayed unmatched. CDR3 length equals 17 residues. CDR3 DNA: TGTGCCAGCAGCGTAGATGCCCGTCGGGACAGGGCGACTGAAGCTTTCTTT. As protein: CASSVDARRDRATEAFF.

The rearrangement joins TRBV24-1 to TRBJ2-3, with 11 positions matching TRBD2. Germline CDR1 is KGHDR and CDR2 is SFDVKD. The CDR3 is made up of 16 amino acids. V shed 4 bases, J shed 6 bases, and the junction held 8 bases outside the gene matches. DNA of the CDR3: TGTGCCACCAGTGACCAACTAGCGGGAGCGGAGGATACGCAGTATTTT. Translating gives CATSDQLAGAEDTQYF.

The CDR3 protein is CSASDRKRDRDYYEQYF. Written as DNA, the CDR3 is TGCAGTGCCAGTGATCGAAAGAGGGACAGGGATTACTACGAGCAGTACTTC. The chain carries TRBV20-1 and TRBJ2-7; 9 bases agree with TRBD1. CDR1 is DFQATT, CDR2 SNEGSKA, per germline (reference sequence). The CDR3 loop spans 17 amino acids. V shed 6 bases and J 3 bases; nucleotides not matched to a gene: 18.

The V gene is TRBV28, the J gene TRBJ2-7; 11 positions agree with TRBD2. The germline gives CDR1 MDHEN, CDR2 SYDVKM. V shed 1 base and J 9 bases; nucleotides not matched to a gene: 5. This CDR3 has 14 amino acids. The CDR3 loop is CASSLSSGGTTQYF. The CDR3 nucleotides read TGTGCCAGCAGTTTATCTAGCGGGGGGACTACGCAGTACTTC.

V gene TRBV5-1 combines with J gene TRBJ2-2; D unclear. V was pared by 1 base and J by 0 bases, with 10 bases between. This CDR3 is 16 amino acids long. Germline values: CDR1 SGHRS, CDR2 YFSETQ. The CDR3 spells CASSLSGAPNTGELFF. The DNA of the CDR3 is TGCGCCAGCAGCTTGTCCGGAGCTCCGAACACCGGGGAGCTGTTTTTT.

This chain joins TRBV29-1 and TRBJ1-1; D might be TRBD1 (5 bases). The CDR3 extends over 13 amino acids. V was cut by 7 bases and J by 5 bases, with 17 bases left in between. CDR1 SQVTM and CDR2 ANQGSEA come from the germline V gene. CDR3 amino acids: CSGGSVLVTEAFF. DNA of the CDR3: TGCAGCGGGGGGTCGGTCCTGGTGACTGAAGCTTTCTTT.

Written as DNA, the CDR3 is TGCAGCGTATCCGACAGGGATGCAACTGAAGCTTTCTTT. It translates to CSVSDRDATEAFF. The V call is TRBV29-1, the J call TRBJ1-1; 7 bases are a match to TRBD1. Germline CDR1 is SQVTM and CDR2 is ANQGSEA. V dropped 6 bases and J dropped 5; count of bases not matched to a gene: 9. This CDR3 contains 13 residues.

The CDR3 DNA is TGCGCCAGCAGCCTGAGGGGGAGCGCCCGCGGCGATGAGCAGTTCTTC. It encodes CASSLRGSARGDEQFF. The chain employs TRBV5-1 and TRBJ2-1; maybe TRBD1 (6 bases). The CDR3 is made up of 16 amino acids. The V gene's germline CDR1 is SGHRS and CDR2 YFSETQ. Trimming cost V 4 bases and J 8 bases, with 22 bases left between them.

The rearrangement joins TRBV7-2 to TRBJ1-2, with 8 bases matching TRBD1. This CDR3 spans 16 amino acids. The germline V gene encodes CDR1 SGHTA and CDR2 FQGNSA. Trimming took 5 bases from V and 0 from J; bases not matched to a gene: 8. The CDR3 reads CASSTPDRGSNYGYTF. The CDR3 region has the DNA TGTGCCAGCAGCACGCCCGACAGGGGATCTAACTATGGCTACACCTTC.